The present entry profiles one TCR beta chain with its context. No antigen is known for it. This sample is part of a study of cytomegalovirus exposure and HLA in healthy donors. Broader study findings: CMV serostatus was the sole immune exposure data available.

It was with 60 Vbeta and 13 Jbeta primers that the PCR ran. Authors' methods: Roughly 10 million shared chains were among the roughly 78 million unique TCR beta chains that a later analysis counted. Sequencing was performed with immunoSEQ multiplex PCR; in TCRdb, only in-frame clones are kept and a portion is missing. The V and J calls and clone size come from that table; D and trimming were worked out from the DNA. The sample shows 150,000 to 200,000 clones, 75% to 85% of them seen only once. This clonotype was obtained from a girl between 5 and 17 years old in good health and CMV-seropositive. Material for sequencing was PBMCs.

CDR3 DNA: TGTGCCAGCAGTTACTCGGCGGGACAGGGGGACGGCGAGCAGTACTTC. Translation gives CASSYSAGQGDGEQYF. The chain carries TRBV6-5 and TRBJ2-7; 11 nucleotides align to TRBD1. Unmatched junction bases numbered 7, after V lost 0 bases and J lost 6 bases. The V gene's germline CDR1 is MNHEY and CDR2 SVGAGI. This CDR3 has 16 amino acids.